This T cell receptor (beta chain) derives from a study of shared clonotypes between healthy human individuals (dated by TCRdb to the early 2020s). In the study overall: A couple of women and a few men aged 18 to 49 years were included in the cohort. Per donor, three plates each were used for CD4 naive and CD4 memory, two for CD8 naive, and one for CD8 memory. The study deeply sequenced blood TCR repertoires of five healthy adults to estimate repertoire size and the extent of clonotype sharing between individuals. To increase sequencing depth and limit assay-specific biases, different laboratories used diverse techniques to prepare libraries and sequence TCR repertoires. Between about 0.9 and 8.9 billion PBMCs per donor were obtained by leukapheresis. Overall results and qualifications from the work: Compared with non-shared clonotypes, clonotypes shared by all four sorted-subset donors had higher generation probabilities. Sampling was restricted to blood, and TCR repertoires in tissues likely differ from the TCR repertoires found in blood. Rarefaction of sorted-subset datasets indicated incomplete sequencing despite the large sequencing depth. Pairwise subsampling indicated that sequencing depth was expected to affect the degree of clonotype sharing among donors. Because the study included only a small number of donors, the genetic and exposure-history diversity represented was limited. Naive subsets generally had larger estimated clonotype richness than memory subsets did. About 4.5% of naive CD4, around 4% of naive CD8, 2% to 2.5% of memory CD4, and 0.4% of memory CD8 clonotypes were shared across a few donors.

CDR1 and CDR2 are drawn from the germline V gene: SGHRS, YFSETQ. At the junction V is shortened by 2 bases and J by 4 bases, with 6 bases in between. The CDR3, from cysteine to phenylalanine, totals 13 residues. Only the CDR3 region is kept as DNA, spanning 39 bases read in frame from base 1. With regard to this clone: Its antigen target is currently unknown. Base qualities are missing; no much larger clone stands one base away. The sample contains more than one DNA sequence encoding this CDR3.

TCR CDR3 regions were amplified from genomic DNA by multiplex PCR using the deep immunoSEQ assay. Genomic DNA extracted from each cell subset was distributed evenly over all wells of several immunoSEQ 96-well plates, and each plate served as one replicate. For sorted subsets, each replicate PCR was loaded with about 200 ng genomic DNA, equivalent to 30,000 or so T cell genomes. Purified libraries were quantified with a Qubit 3.0 fluorometer, sized on a Bioanalyzer 2100, and re-quantified with the KAPA Library Quantification kit. A separate single-read 150-cycle Illumina NextSeq 550 flow cell was used to sequence each immunoSEQ 96-well plate. From the authors' description of their analysis: Because only junctional sequences without quality scores were contained in the immunoSEQ output, filtering matching that applied to full-length reads could not be performed. To assign V/J genes and CDR3, sequences were annotated against IMGT germline references using PyIR, a Python wrapper for IgBLAST v1.9. Reads with weak V/J assignments (E-value above 1e-6), missing CDR3, stop codons, out-of-frame junctions, or ambiguous translated residues were removed. A V3J clonotype was defined by an identical inferred V gene, J gene, and CDR3 amino acid sequence. Percentage overlap between repertoires was computed as shared unique clonotypes divided by the size of the smaller repertoire. Richness of each repertoire was evaluated using RTK rarefaction, the Chao1 estimator, and Recon v2.1 estimates of unobserved clonotypes. OLGA was used to compute generation probabilities for all TCRbeta clonotypes that the gDNA method yielded from a handful of donors. TCRdb provides this immuneACCESS table in a form limited to in-frame rearrangements. Some clones are lacking; in checked studies, under half of them reflect an unresolved V gene, and why the rest are absent is not known. That table gives V, J and clone size, and the DNA gave D and trimming. This sample gives over 850,000 clones in total; around three quarters of them show up just once. The ten largest clones represent 0.6% to 0.7% of the sample.

The donors were healthy, HIV-negative adults with no recently reported acute infections or vaccinations. Every donor was a Caucasian adult residing in Nashville, Tennessee, USA. CD4+ T cells were enriched through magnetic negative selection, after which naive cells were positively selected on CD45RA and the remaining negative fraction served as the memory subset. After blood collection by leukapheresis, PBMCs were isolated using Ficoll-Histopaque density gradient centrifugation and then cryopreserved in the vapor phase of liquid nitrogen. Analytical flow cytometry was used to check the purity and quantity of each magnetically sorted T cell population. Each sorted fraction had its genomic DNA isolated and then quantified by UV absorbance on a Nanodrop 2000c.

The receptor was isolated from a man between 18 and 29 years old in good health. Some clones in this sample may be carry-over from other donors' samples. Input material: memory CD4+ T cells from PBMCs. The meaning of the sample's cell subset or site label: CD45RA-negative fraction. This chain is built from TRBV5-1 and TRBJ2-2, with an unclear D gene assignment. The base sequence is TGCGCCAGCAGCTTAGGCACCACCGGGGAGCTGTTTTTT. Its protein is CASSLGTTGELFF.